The TCR beta chain described here comes from a study of T-cell memory formation after mild COVID-19. One entry per CDR3 protein results from TCRdb running MiXCR on the 5' RACE reads. The sample consists of about 190,000 distinct CDR3 sequences, approximately 20% of them appearing once. Trimming cost V 2 bases and J 5 bases, with 15 bases left between them. Germline CDR1 MNHEY, CDR2 SVGAGI. The CDR3 covers 15 residues. Specimen: PBMCs or a T cell subset sorted from them (not recorded which). The TCR sequence derives from an adult woman who had mild COVID-19 (a few samples of this study predate the infection). Cell type and time point are not known. The chain carries TRBV6-5 and TRBJ1-2; perhaps TRBD1 as D (6 bases). This CDR3 reads CASSYRTGNLYGYTF. CDR3 nucleotide sequence: TGTGCCAGCAGTTACAGAACAGGGAATTTATATGGCTACACCTTC.